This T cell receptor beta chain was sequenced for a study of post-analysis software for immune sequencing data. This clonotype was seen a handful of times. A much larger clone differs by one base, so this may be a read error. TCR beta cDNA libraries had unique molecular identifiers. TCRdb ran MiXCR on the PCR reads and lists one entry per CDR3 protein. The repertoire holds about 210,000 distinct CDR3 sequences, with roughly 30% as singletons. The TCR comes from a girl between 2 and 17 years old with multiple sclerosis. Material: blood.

The CDR3: CNVTRQGYEQYF. DNA for the CDR3: TGCAACGTTACCCGACAGGGCTACGAGCAGTACTTC. V usage is TRBV29-1 and J usage is TRBJ2-7; 7 positions agree with TRBD1. Germline V CDR1 and CDR2: SQVTM, ANQGSEA. There are 12 residues in the CDR3.